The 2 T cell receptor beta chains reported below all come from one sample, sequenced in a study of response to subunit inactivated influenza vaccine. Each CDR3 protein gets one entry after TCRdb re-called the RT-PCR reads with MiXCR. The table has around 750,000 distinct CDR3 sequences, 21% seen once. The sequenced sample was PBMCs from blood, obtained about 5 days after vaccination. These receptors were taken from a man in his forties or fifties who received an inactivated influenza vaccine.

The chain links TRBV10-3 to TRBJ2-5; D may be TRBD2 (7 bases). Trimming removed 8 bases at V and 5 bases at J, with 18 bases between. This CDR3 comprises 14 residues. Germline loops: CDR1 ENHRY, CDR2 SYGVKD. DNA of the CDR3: TGTGCCATCTCGGAGGAGGGGGGGGAGGAGACCCAGTACTTC. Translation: CAISEEGGEETQYF.

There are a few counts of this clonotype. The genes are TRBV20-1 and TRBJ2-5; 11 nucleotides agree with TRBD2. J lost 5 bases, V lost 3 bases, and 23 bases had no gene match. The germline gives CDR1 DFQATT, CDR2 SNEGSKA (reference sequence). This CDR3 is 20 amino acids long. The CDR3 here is CSARQGISGRGRLGLETQYF. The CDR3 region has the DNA TGCAGTGCTAGGCAGGGGATTAGCGGGAGGGGGCGGTTGGGGTTGGAGACCCAGTACTTC.